Listed here are 24 T cell receptor beta chains from one sample, sequenced in a study of blood T cell repertoires in COVID-19. The assay was immunoSEQ multiplex PCR, and TCRdb's table has in-frame clones only and misses some. The sample includes about 270,000 clones, roughly 90% of them seen just once. Sequencing was performed on PBMCs or T cells enriched from blood (not recorded which). The origin of the receptors is a woman aged 45-60 years who had recovered from COVID-19.

This chain uses TRBV6-5 with TRBJ2-7, with 9 bases matching TRBD1. This CDR3 contains 14 residues. Germline trimming cut 4 bases from V and 4 bases from J; bases unmatched to any gene: 5. Germline values: CDR1 MNHEY, CDR2 SVGAGI. The CDR3 is CASSSGTGIYEQYF. The CDR3, as DNA: TGTGCCAGCAGTTCCGGGACAGGGATTTACGAGCAGTACTTC.

This chain uses TRBV7-8 with TRBJ1-3; D remains unclear. CDR3 length equals 13 residues. Germline V gene lookup returns CDR1 SGHVS and CDR2 FQNEAQ. Trimming removed 3 bases at V and 0 bases at J, with 3 bases between. As DNA, the CDR3 is TGTGCCAGCAGCTTGAGCTCTGGAAACACCATATATTTT. Protein: CASSLSSGNTIYF.

The chain carries TRBV9 and TRBJ1-4, with 8 bases that match TRBD1. Germline V gene sequence: CDR1 SGDLS, CDR2 YYNGEE. V gave up 4 bases and J gave up 3 bases; unmatched junction bases: 5. The CDR3 spans 15 residues. In DNA form, the CDR3 reads TGTGCCAGCAGCTCTCGGACAGGGTCTAATGAAAAACTGTTTTTT. The encoded protein is CASSSRTGSNEKLFF. Variable domain in full (rest from reference TRBV9 and TRBJ1-4): DSGVTQTPKHLITATGQRVTLRCSPRSGDLSVYWYQQSLDQGLQFLIQYYNGEERAKGNILERFSAQQFPDLHSELNLSSLELGDSALYFCASSSRTGSNEKLFFGSGTQLSVL.

The chain is built from TRBV6-5 and TRBJ2-1, with a tentative D call TRBD2 (5 bases). CDR3 length: 14 amino acids. Germline lookup yields CDR1 MNHEY and CDR2 SVGAGI. V shed 6 bases and J shed 0 bases, with 9 bases lying between them. The CDR3: CASRSGVSYNEQFF. As DNA, the CDR3 is TGTGCCAGCAGGTCCGGGGTCTCCTACAATGAGCAGTTCTTC.

The rearrangement links TRBV10-2 to TRBJ2-5, with TRBD1 as a possible D gene (6 bases). Germline V gene lookup returns CDR1 WSHSY and CDR2 SAAADI. This CDR3 comprises 12 residues. V was pared by 8 bases and J by 4 bases, with 11 bases between. In nucleotides, the CDR3 is TGCGCCAGCCAAATAGGGGGAGAGACCCAGTACTTC. Translating it yields CASQIGGETQYF.

The chain recombines TRBV15 with TRBJ1-1; no clear D. This CDR3 has 13 amino acids. Germline values: CDR1 LNHNV, CDR2 YYDKDF (reference sequence). Trimming pared 3 bases from V and 3 bases from J, leaving 8 bases between. CDR3 in amino acids: CATSRTRDTEAFF. As DNA, the CDR3 is TGTGCCACCAGCAGGACGAGGGACACTGAAGCTTTCTTT.

The V gene is TRBV9, the J gene TRBJ2-3, with 8 bases that match TRBD2. V shed 4 bases, J shed 2 bases, and the junction held 12 bases outside the gene matches. This CDR3 has 17 residues. Per the germline V gene, CDR1 is SGDLS and CDR2 is YYNGEE. This chain's CDR3 is CASSPRGSGGYTDTQYF. CDR3 nucleotides: TGTGCCAGCAGCCCCCGAGGCTCGGGAGGGTACACAGATACGCAGTATTTT.

The chain carries TRBV18 and TRBJ1-4; 7 bases map to TRBD1. Germline CDR1 KGHSH, CDR2 LQKENI. CDR3 length: 15 amino acids. V was clipped by 2 bases and J by 5 bases; unmatched bases: 5. CDR3 in DNA: TGTGCCAGCTCACCAAACCGGGACAGAAATGAAAAACTGTTTTTT. Protein sequence: CASSPNRDRNEKLFF.

The chain is built from TRBV12-3 or TRBV12-4 and TRBJ2-1; D may be TRBD2 (6 bases). V lost 3 bases and J 7 bases, leaving 10 bases between the germline ends. CDR3 length equals 13 residues. The CDR3 region is CASSLRLVNEQFF. CDR3 in DNA: TGTGCCAGCAGTTTGAGACTAGTAAATGAGCAGTTCTTC.

This chain links TRBV5-6 with TRBJ1-5, with D possibly TRBD1 on 6 matching bases. Germline CDR1 reads SGHDT; CDR2 reads YYEEEE. Trimming cost V 5 bases and J 2 bases, with 14 bases left between them. This CDR3 contains 15 residues. CDR3 sequence (DNA): TGTGCCAGCAGACTGAAAGGGGGGGGCAATCAGCCCCAGCATTTT. This sequence encodes CASRLKGGGNQPQHF.

The genes are TRBV11-2 and TRBJ2-3; D remains ambiguous. The V gene's germline CDR1 is SGHAT and CDR2 FQNNGV. There are 13 residues in the CDR3. V was clipped by 2 bases and J by 2 bases, with 5 bases between them. The DNA of the CDR3 is TGTGCCAGCAGCTTACTACCCACAGATACGCAGTATTTT. Protein product: CASSLLPTDTQYF.

This clone was recorded only once. The chain carries TRBV7-2 and TRBJ1-3; 7 nucleotides line up with TRBD1. This CDR3 has 15 residues. Trimming took 6 bases from V and 0 from J; bases not matched to a gene: 5. Germline loops: CDR1 SGHTA, CDR2 FQGNSA. CDR3 residues: CASRPTGYSGNTIYF. The CDR3, as DNA: TGTGCCAGCAGACCGACAGGGTACTCTGGAAACACCATATATTTT. The complete variable domain, with remaining parts taken from reference TRBV7-2 and TRBJ1-3, reads GAGVSQSPSNKVTEKGKDVELRCDPISGHTALYWYRQSLGQGLEFLIYFQGNSAPDKSGLPSDRFSAERTGGSVSTLTIQRTQQEDSAVYLCASRPTGYSGNTIYFGEGSWLTVV.

The chain couples TRBV12-3 or TRBV12-4 to TRBJ2-7; D might be TRBD1 (6 bases). V lost 5 bases, J lost 6 bases, and 14 bases lay in between. CDR3 length equals 13 residues. The CDR3 reads CASSGQISGEQYF. The CDR3 region has the DNA TGTGCCAGCAGTGGACAGATTTCTGGCGAGCAGTACTTC.

The J gene is TRBJ1-5, the V gene TRBV6-1; 7 bases line up with TRBD1. Germline lookup yields CDR1 MNHNS and CDR2 SASEGT. V lost 2 bases and J lost 1; bases outside the gene matches: 2. This CDR3 region has 15 residues. CDR3 protein: CASSEFRGSNQPQHF. The DNA of the CDR3 is TGTGCCAGCAGTGAATTCAGGGGGAGCAATCAGCCCCAGCATTTT.

This clone was detected only once. The chain uses TRBV19 and TRBJ1-5; possible D gene TRBD1, 6 bases. The CDR3 spans 13 residues. Germline V gene lookup returns CDR1 LNHDA and CDR2 SQIVND (reference sequence). Trimming took 3 bases from V and 4 from J, leaving 7 bases between them. CDR3 nucleotide sequence: TGTGCCAGTAGTATGACAGGAAATCAGCCCCAGCATTTT. The encoded protein is CASSMTGNQPQHF.

The chain carries TRBV2 and TRBJ2-1, with D maybe TRBD1 (5 bases). The CDR3 spans 13 residues. Germline CDR1 is SNHLY and CDR2 is FYNNEI. V lost 6 bases, J lost 5 bases, and 11 bases lay in between. DNA for the CDR3: TGTGCCAGCAGGGGGCTGGGCCACAATGAGCAGTTCTTC. Its translation is CASRGLGHNEQFF.

This rearrangement joins TRBV11-3 to TRBJ1-1; weak D call: TRBD1 (5 bases). CDR3 size: 14 residues. V lost 5 bases, J lost 4 bases, and 14 bases lay in between. Germline CDR1 SGHNT, CDR2 YENEEA. This chain's CDR3 is CASSASGLTTEAFF. CDR3 DNA sequence: TGTGCCAGCAGCGCCTCAGGGCTGACCACTGAAGCTTTCTTT.

The chain recombines TRBV11-3 with TRBJ2-1, with 8 nucleotides matching TRBD2. The CDR3 runs 14 residues. J lost 8 bases, V lost 2 bases, and 5 bases had no gene match. CDR1 is SGHNT, CDR2 YENEEA, per germline. In DNA form, the CDR3 reads TGTGCCAGCAGCTTATCCGCAGCGGGGGATGAGCAGTTCTTC. Protein sequence: CASSLSAAGDEQFF.

V is TRBV18 and J is TRBJ1-6; TRBD1 matches at 7 bases. Germline values: CDR1 KGHSH, CDR2 LQKENI. The ends lost 1 base at V and 10 bases at J; junction bases unmatched: 7. The CDR3 sequence is 15 residues long. Written as DNA, the CDR3 is TGTGCCAGCTCACCACTCCAGGGGGTTCAATCACCCCTCCACTTT. It yields the protein CASSPLQGVQSPLHF.

The rearrangement joins TRBV18 to TRBJ2-1; 11 bases are a match to TRBD2. The CDR3 runs 16 residues. The J segment lost 5 bases and the V segment lost 6 bases, leaving 9 bases of the junction unmatched. Germline CDR1 is KGHSH and CDR2 is LQKENI. In DNA, the CDR3 is TGTGCCAGCTCGCCAATAGCGGGAGGGCCGAACAATGAGCAGTTCTTC. This encodes CASSPIAGGPNNEQFF.

V and J are TRBV7-2 and TRBJ2-2; TRBD1 aligns across 7 bases. V shed 6 bases, J shed 2 bases, and the junction held 6 bases outside the gene matches. The CDR3 is 15 amino acids. From germline, CDR1 is SGHTA and CDR2 FQGNSA. CDR3 DNA sequence: TGTGCCAGCAGTCCAACAGGGGCCAACACCGGGGAGCTGTTTTTT. Its translation is CASSPTGANTGELFF.

CDR3 sequence reads: CASRTSDTDTQYF. The DNA of the CDR3 is TGTGCCAGCAGAACTAGCGACACAGATACGCAGTATTTT. This chain links TRBV27 with TRBJ2-3, with 7 nucleotides matching TRBD2. J lost 2 bases, V lost 6 bases, and 2 bases had no gene match. Germline-derived CDR1 and CDR2 are MNHEY and SMNVEV (reference sequence). This CDR3 comprises 13 residues.

This clone was seen more than once but under ten times. The chain employs TRBV7-9 and TRBJ2-5; D remains ambiguous. This CDR3 region has 13 residues. Germline CDR1 reads SEHNR; CDR2 reads FQNEAQ (reference sequence). V gave up 6 bases and J gave up 2 bases, with 10 bases separating them. CDR3: CASRYADQETQYF. CDR3 nucleotides: TGTGCCAGCAGGTACGCAGATCAAGAGACCCAGTACTTC.

This chain connects TRBV27 to TRBJ2-5, with TRBD2 matching 12 bases. Trimming took 6 bases from V and 1 from J; bases not matched to a gene: 15. Per germline, CDR1 MNHEY and CDR2 SMNVEV (reference sequence). This CDR3 contains 19 residues. This CDR3 is CASSPRSSGRARIQETQYF. The CDR3 DNA reads TGTGCCAGCAGCCCCCGGTCTAGCGGGAGGGCCCGCATCCAAGAGACCCAGTACTTC.